This T cell receptor (beta chain) is drawn from a study of shared clonotypes between healthy human individuals. In the study overall: Contributing individuals were two females and a few males aged 18 to 49. Study-wide results and caveats: Owing to a small donor count, the genetic and exposure-history diversity represented was limited.

The method was immunoSEQ multiplex PCR; TCRdb's version includes in-frame clones alone and lacks a portion of them. The sample carries 450,000 to 600,000 clones, about four fifths recorded once. With respect to this clone: Its cognate antigen is unknown.

Trimming removed 10 bases from V and 4 bases from J, with 11 bases in between. Per the germline V gene, CDR1 is MDHEN and CDR2 is SYDVKM. The CDR3 is made up of 13 amino acids. Sequenced: PBMCs. The sequence came from a woman aged 40 to 50 in good health. Some clones in this sample may be carry-over from other donors' samples. This chain connects TRBV28 to TRBJ2-6; D is unresolved. This CDR3 is CATLNPGANVLTF. The CDR3 nucleotides read TGTGCCACCCTAAACCCGGGGGCCAACGTCCTGACTTTC.